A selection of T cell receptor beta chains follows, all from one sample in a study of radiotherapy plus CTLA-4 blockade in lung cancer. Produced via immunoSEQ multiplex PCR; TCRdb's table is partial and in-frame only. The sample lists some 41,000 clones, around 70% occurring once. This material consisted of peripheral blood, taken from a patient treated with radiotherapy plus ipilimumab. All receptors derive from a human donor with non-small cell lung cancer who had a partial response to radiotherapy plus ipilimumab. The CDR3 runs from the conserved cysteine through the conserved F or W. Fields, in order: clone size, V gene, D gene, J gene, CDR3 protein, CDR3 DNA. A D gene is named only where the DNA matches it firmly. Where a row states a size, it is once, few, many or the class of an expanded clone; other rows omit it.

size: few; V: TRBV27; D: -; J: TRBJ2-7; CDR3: CATQGASSYEQYF; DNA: TGTGCCACTCAAGGCGCCTCTAGCTACGAGCAGTACTTC
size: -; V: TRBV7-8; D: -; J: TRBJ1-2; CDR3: CASSMDSNYGYTF; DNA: TGTGCCAGCAGCATGGACAGTAACTATGGCTACACCTTC
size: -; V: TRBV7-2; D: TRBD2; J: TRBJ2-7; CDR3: CASSLEGLVRPEQYF; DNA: TGTGCCAGCAGCTTAGAGGGACTAGTCCGACCCGAGCAGTACTTC
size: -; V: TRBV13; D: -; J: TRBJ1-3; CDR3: CASSLSLRGNTIYF; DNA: TGTGCCAGCAGCTTGTCTCTCCGGGGAAACACCATATATTTT
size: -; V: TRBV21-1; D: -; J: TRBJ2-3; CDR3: CASGVGGRQGGADTQYF; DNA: TGTGCCAGCGGAGTAGGCGGGCGACAGGGAGGAGCAGATACGCAGTATTTT
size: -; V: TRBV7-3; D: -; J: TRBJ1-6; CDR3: CASSLGAGEPLHF; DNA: TGTGCCAGCAGCTTGGGGGCGGGCGAGCCCCTCCACTTT
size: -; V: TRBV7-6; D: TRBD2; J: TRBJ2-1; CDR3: CASSSALAGRSYNEQFF; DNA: TGTGCCAGCAGCTCGGCACTAGCGGGACGGTCCTACAATGAGCAGTTCTTC
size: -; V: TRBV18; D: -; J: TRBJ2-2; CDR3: CASSPPATGELFF; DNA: TGTGCCAGCTCACCACCGGCCACCGGGGAGCTGTTTTTT
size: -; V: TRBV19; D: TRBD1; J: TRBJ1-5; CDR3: CATRDRGGNQPQHF; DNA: TGTGCCACACGGGACAGGGGAGGCAATCAGCCCCAGCATTTT
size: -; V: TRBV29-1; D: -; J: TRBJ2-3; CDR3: CSVEEGDDTQYF; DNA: TGCAGCGTTGAAGAAGGAGACGATACGCAGTATTTT
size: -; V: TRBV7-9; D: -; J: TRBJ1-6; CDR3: CASSRQYPPLHF; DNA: TGTGCCAGCAGCCGACAGTATCCACCCCTCCACTTT
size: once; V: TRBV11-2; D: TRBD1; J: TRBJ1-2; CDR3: CASSLETGRGYYGYTF; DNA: TGTGCCAGCAGCTTAGAGACAGGCAGGGGGTACTATGGCTACACCTTC
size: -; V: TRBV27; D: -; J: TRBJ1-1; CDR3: CASSSQGLTEAFF; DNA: TGTGCCAGCAGTTCTCAGGGTTTAACTGAAGCTTTCTTT
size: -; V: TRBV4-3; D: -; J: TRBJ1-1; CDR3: CASSRNRNMNTEAFF; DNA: TGCGCCAGCAGCCGCAACAGGAACATGAACACTGAAGCTTTCTTT
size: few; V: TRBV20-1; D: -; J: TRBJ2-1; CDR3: CSARELDGQFF; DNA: TGCAGTGCTAGAGAACTAGATGGGCAGTTCTTC
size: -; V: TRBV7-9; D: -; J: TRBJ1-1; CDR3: CASTEGAEAFF; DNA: TGTGCCAGCACCGAGGGGGCTGAAGCTTTCTTT
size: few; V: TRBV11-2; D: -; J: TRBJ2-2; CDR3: CASSLDPLETNTGELFF; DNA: TGTGCCAGCAGCTTAGACCCGCTAGAGACCAACACCGGGGAGCTGTTTTTT
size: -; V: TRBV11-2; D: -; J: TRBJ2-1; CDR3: CASSLQGNEQFF; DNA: TGTGCCAGCAGCTTACAGGGGAATGAGCAGTTCTTC
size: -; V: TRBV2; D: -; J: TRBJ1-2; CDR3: CASSVRDNSRGYTF; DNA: TGTGCCAGCAGTGTCCGGGACAATTCTAGAGGCTACACCTTC
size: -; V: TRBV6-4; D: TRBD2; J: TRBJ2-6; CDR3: CASGPAGASGANVLTF; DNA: TGTGCCAGCGGCCCAGCGGGGGCATCTGGGGCCAACGTCCTGACTTTC
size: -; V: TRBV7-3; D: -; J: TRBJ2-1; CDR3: CASSPLGVDEQFF; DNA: TGTGCCAGCAGCCCACTGGGAGTCGATGAGCAGTTCTTC
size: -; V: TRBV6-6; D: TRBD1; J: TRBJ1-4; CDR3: CASSESPGQIDEKLFF; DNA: TGTGCCAGCAGCGAATCCCCGGGACAGATTGATGAAAAACTGTTTTTT
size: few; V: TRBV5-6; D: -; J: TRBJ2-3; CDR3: CASSLEAARADTQYF; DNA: TGTGCCAGCAGCTTGGAGGCAGCGCGGGCAGATACGCAGTATTTT
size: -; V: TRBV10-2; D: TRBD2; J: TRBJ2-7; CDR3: CASTGGSGTFYEQYF; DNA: TGCGCCAGCACGGGCGGGAGCGGGACTTTCTACGAGCAGTACTTC
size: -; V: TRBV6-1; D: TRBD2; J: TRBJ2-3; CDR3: CASSAALAGARDTQYF; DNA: TGTGCCAGCAGTGCAGCTTTAGCGGGAGCTAGAGATACGCAGTATTTT
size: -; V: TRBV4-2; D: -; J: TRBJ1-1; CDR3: CASIGGGPEAFF; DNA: TGTGCCAGCATCGGGGGGGGTCCAGAAGCTTTCTTT
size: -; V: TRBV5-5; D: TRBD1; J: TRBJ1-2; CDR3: CASSLGGTVTNNYGYTF; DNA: TGTGCCAGCAGCTTAGGCGGGACAGTCACTAACAACTATGGCTACACCTTC
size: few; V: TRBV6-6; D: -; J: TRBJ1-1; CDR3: CASSYSMRKTEAFF; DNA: TGTGCCAGCAGTTACTCGATGCGGAAAACTGAAGCTTTCTTT
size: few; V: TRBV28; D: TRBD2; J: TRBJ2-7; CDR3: CASTLLTSGAYEQYF; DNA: TGTGCCAGCACCCTCCTGACTAGCGGGGCCTACGAGCAGTACTTC
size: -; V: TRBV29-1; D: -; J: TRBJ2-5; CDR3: CSVLPGGGETQYF; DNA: TGCAGCGTTCTCCCCGGCGGAGGGGAGACCCAGTACTTC
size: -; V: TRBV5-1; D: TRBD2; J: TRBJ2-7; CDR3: CASSSGTSYEQYF; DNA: TGCGCCAGCAGCTCCGGGACTAGCTACGAGCAGTACTTC
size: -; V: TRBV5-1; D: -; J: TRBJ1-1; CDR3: CASSLAGITEAFF; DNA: TGCGCCAGCAGCTTGGCGGGGATAACTGAAGCTTTCTTT
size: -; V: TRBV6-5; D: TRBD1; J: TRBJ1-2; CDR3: CASSSPGQGHYGYTF; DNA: TGTGCCAGCAGTTCCCCCGGACAGGGGCACTATGGCTACACCTTC
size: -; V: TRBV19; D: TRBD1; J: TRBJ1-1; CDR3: CASSTFVRDRGILDTEAFF; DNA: TGTGCCAGTAGTACATTCGTCCGGGACAGGGGAATTTTGGACACTGAAGCTTTCTTT
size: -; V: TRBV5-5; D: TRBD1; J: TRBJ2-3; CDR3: CASSPGQGTDTQYF; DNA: TGTGCCAGCAGCCCGGGACAGGGGACAGATACGCAGTATTTT
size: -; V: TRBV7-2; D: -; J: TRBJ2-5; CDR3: CASGLQAPEETQYF; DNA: TGTGCCAGCGGCCTACAGGCACCCGAGGAGACCCAGTACTTC
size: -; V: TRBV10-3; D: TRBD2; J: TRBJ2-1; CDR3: CAISKVGGTSGTLDNEQFF; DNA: TGTGCCATCAGTAAAGTGGGGGGAACTAGCGGGACTCTAGACAATGAGCAGTTCTTC
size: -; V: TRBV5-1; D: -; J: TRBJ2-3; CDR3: CASSLDRASTDTQYF; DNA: TGCGCCAGCAGCTTGGACAGAGCTAGCACAGATACGCAGTATTTT
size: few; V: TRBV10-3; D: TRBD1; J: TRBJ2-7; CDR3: CAINPGQGSYEQYF; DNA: TGTGCCATCAACCCCGGACAGGGGAGCTACGAGCAGTACTTC
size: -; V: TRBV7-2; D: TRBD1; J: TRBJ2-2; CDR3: CASSLGQVGTGELFF; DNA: TGTGCCAGCAGCTTGGGACAGGTCGGCACCGGGGAGCTGTTTTTT
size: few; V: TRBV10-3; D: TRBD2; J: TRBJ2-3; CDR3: CAINTGTSGDTQYF; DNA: TGTGCCATTAATACCGGGACTAGCGGAGATACGCAGTATTTT
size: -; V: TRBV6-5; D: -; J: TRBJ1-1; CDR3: CASSYEGVDTEAFF; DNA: TGTGCCAGCAGTTACGAGGGGGTGGACACTGAAGCTTTCTTT
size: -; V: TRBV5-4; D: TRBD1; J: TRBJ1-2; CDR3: CASSSRTGGLGGYTF; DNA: TGTGCCAGCAGCTCCAGGACAGGGGGCCTGGGTGGCTACACCTTC
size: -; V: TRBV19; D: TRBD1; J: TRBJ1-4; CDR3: CASTQTGNEKLFF; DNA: TGTGCCAGTACCCAGACAGGGAATGAAAAACTGTTTTTT
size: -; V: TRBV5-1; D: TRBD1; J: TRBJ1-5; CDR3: CASSEGTADQPQHF; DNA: TGCGCCAGCAGCGAGGGGACAGCCGATCAGCCCCAGCATTTT
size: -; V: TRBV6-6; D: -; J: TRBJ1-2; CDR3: CASSLGDTDYTF; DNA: TGTGCCAGCAGTTTGGGTGACACAGACTACACCTTC
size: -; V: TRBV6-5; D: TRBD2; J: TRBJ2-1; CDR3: CASSQDLAGDEQFF; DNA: TGTGCCAGCAGTCAGGACCTAGCGGGGGATGAGCAGTTCTTC
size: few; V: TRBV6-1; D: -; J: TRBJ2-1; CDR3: CASSEGRNEQFF; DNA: TGTGCCAGCAGTGAAGGGAGGAATGAGCAGTTCTTC
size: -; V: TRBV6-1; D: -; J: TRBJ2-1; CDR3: CASTTTFSGYNEQFF; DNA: TGTGCCAGCACCACGACTTTCAGCGGGTACAATGAGCAGTTCTTC
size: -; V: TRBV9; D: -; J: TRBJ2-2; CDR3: CASSARGTPHRERDTGELFF; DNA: TGTGCCAGCAGCGCCCGCGGGACCCCCCACCGCGAACGGGACACCGGGGAGCTGTTTTTT